This T cell receptor beta chain was found in a study of regulatory T cells in long-lasting Graves disease. Study details: Those with persistent Graves' disease had received antithyroid drugs for over 5 years with positive TSH receptor antibodies. General study findings and limits: Public clonotype sharing was higher in persistent than newly diagnosed patients. Patients with persistent Graves' had lower TCR diversity than newly diagnosed patients.

Relying on iRepertoire HTBI primers and Arm-PCR of CDR3 regions, the team built TCR beta libraries. TCRdb recomputed calls from the multiplex PCR reads with MiXCR, one row per CDR3 protein. The data contain about 290,000 distinct CDR3 sequences, 20% to 25% of them seen just once; the ten biggest clones take up 56%. Time point defined: persistent/refractory GD, antithyroid drugs over 5 years with positive TRAb. There was RNA extracted from PBMCs, and the TCR library was made from it. Regarding this clonotype: No antigen is known for it.

The source is a female donor with Graves disease. Sequenced material: peripheral blood mononuclear cells (PBMCs), taken when the disease was refractory, from a patient treated with antithyroid drugs.

The CDR3 region is CASNLPASGEKETQYF. The CDR3, as DNA: TGTGCCAGCAACCTGCCTGCTAGCGGGGAGAAAGAGACCCAGTACTTC. The rearrangement uses TRBV7-9 and TRBJ2-5; 9 bases line up with TRBD2. Looked up from germline, CDR1 is SEHNR and CDR2 is FQNEAQ (reference sequence). V dropped 7 bases and J dropped 3; count of bases not matched to a gene: 12. The length of the CDR3 is 16 residues.